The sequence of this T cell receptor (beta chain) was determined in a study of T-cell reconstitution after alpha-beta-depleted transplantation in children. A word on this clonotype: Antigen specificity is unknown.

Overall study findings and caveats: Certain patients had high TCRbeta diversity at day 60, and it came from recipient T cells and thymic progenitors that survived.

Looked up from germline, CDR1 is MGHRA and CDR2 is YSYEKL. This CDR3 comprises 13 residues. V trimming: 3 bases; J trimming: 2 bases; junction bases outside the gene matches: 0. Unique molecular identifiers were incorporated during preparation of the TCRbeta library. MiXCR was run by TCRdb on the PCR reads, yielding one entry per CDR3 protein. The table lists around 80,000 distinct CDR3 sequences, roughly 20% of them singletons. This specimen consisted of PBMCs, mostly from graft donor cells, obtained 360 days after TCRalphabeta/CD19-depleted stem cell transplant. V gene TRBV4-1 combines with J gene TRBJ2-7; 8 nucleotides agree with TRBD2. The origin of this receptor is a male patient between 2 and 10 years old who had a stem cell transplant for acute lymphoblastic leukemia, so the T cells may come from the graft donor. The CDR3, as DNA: TGCGCCAGCAGCCACGGGAGGGCCTACGAGCAGTACTTC. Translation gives CASSHGRAYEQYF.